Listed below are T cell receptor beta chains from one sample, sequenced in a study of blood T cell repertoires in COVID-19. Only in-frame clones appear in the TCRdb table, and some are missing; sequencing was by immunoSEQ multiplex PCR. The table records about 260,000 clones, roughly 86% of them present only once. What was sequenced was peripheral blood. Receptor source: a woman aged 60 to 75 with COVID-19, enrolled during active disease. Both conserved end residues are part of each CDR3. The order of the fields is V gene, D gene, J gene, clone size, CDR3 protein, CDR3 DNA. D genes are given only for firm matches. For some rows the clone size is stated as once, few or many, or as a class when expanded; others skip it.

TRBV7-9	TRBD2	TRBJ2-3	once	CASSLVSSGSNTQYF	TGTGCCAGCAGCTTAGTATCTAGCGGGAGTAATACGCAGTATTTT
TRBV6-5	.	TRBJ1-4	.	CASSYNLRGRNEKLFF	TGTGCCAGCAGTTACAATCTCCGGGGTCGGAATGAAAAACTGTTTTTT
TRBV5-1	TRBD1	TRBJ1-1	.	CASSLGTGRNTEAFF	TGCGCCAGCAGCTTGGGGACAGGGCGGAACACTGAAGCTTTCTTT
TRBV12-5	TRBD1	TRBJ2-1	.	CASGLGPLDRAFF	TGTGCTAGTGGTTTGGGACCCCTGGACAGGGCGTTCTTC
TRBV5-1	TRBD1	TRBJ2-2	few	CASTQGQVNTGELFF	TGCGCCAGCACCCAGGGACAGGTGAACACCGGGGAGCTGTTTTTT
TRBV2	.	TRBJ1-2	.	CASPPIPGHYGYTF	TGTGCCAGCCCACCCATACCAGGGCACTATGGCTACACCTTC
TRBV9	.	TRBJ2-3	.	CASSASGSSFGDTQYF	TGTGCCAGCAGCGCCTCCGGGTCTAGCTTCGGGGATACGCAGTATTTT
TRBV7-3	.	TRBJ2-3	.	CASGATVRTDTQYF	TGTGCCAGTGGAGCAACCGTGCGCACAGATACGCAGTATTTT
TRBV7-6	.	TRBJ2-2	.	CASSLARTGELFF	TGTGCCAGCAGCTTAGCGAGGACCGGGGAGCTGTTTTTT
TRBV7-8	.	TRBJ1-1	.	CASSLAHTGFTEAFF	TGTGCCAGCAGCTTAGCCCACACAGGGTTCACTGAAGCTTTCTTT
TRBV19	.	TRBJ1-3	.	CASIRWGRSGNTIYF	TGTGCCAGTATCAGATGGGGCCGCTCTGGAAACACCATATATTTT
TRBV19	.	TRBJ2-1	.	CASSIVGVSYNEQFF	TGTGCCAGTAGTATTGTGGGAGTGTCCTACAATGAGCAGTTCTTC
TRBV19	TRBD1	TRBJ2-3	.	CASSPWGTGQGRDTQYF	TGTGCCAGTAGTCCCTGGGGGACCGGACAGGGACGGGATACGCAGTATTTT
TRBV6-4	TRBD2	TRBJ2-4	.	CANHRKGGLKNIQYF	TGTGCCAACCACAGGAAGGGAGGGCTGAAAAACATTCAGTACTTC
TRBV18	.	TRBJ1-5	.	CASSDEGLLFYSNQPQHF	TGTGCCAGCTCTGATGAGGGTCTCCTCTTTTATAGCAATCAGCCCCAGCATTTT
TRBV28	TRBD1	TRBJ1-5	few	CASRPTGDSNQPQHF	TGTGCCAGCAGACCGACAGGGGATAGCAATCAGCCCCAGCATTTT
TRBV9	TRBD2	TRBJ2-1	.	CASARRENEQFF	TGTGCCAGCGCGCGGCGGGAGAATGAGCAGTTCTTC
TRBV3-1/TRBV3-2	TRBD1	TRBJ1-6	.	CASTQGTGFDSPLHF	TGTGCCAGCACCCAAGGGACAGGGTTTGATTCACCCCTCCACTTT
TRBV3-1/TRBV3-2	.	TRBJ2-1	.	CASSHKQGNEQFF	TGTGCCAGCAGCCACAAGCAGGGCAATGAGCAGTTCTTC
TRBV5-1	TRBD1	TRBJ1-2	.	CASSRTGGYGYTF	TGCGCCAGCAGCCGGACAGGGGGGTATGGCTACACCTTC
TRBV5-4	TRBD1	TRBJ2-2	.	CASMDRGLNTGELFF	TGTGCCAGCATGGACAGGGGCCTGAACACCGGGGAGCTGTTTTTT
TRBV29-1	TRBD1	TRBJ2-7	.	CSVEGGDSPYEQYF	TGCAGCGTTGAAGGAGGGGACAGCCCCTACGAGCAGTACTTC
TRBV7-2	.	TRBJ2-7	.	CASSSDRGGLAELYEQYF	TGTGCCAGCAGCTCGGACAGGGGGGGACTAGCGGAACTCTACGAGCAGTACTTC
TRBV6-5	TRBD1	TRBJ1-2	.	CASRRGGQDYGYTF	TGTGCCAGCAGACGCGGGGGACAGGACTATGGCTACACCTTC
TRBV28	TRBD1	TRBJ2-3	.	CASNRRQGPTDTQYF	TGTGCCAGCAATCGTAGACAGGGGCCCACAGATACGCAGTATTTT
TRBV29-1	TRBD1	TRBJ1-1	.	CSVRTGGNTEAFF	TGCAGCGTACGCACAGGGGGGAACACTGAAGCTTTCTTT
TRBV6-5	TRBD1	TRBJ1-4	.	CASSGTGGLNEKLFF	TGTGCCAGCAGCGGGACAGGGGGCCTAAATGAAAAACTGTTTTTT
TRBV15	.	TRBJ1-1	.	CATSRDLPGTGRNTEAFF	TGTGCCACCAGCAGAGATTTGCCTGGTACAGGGAGGAACACTGAAGCTTTCTTT
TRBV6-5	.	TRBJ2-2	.	CASRRRASTGELFF	TGTGCCAGCAGGCGGCGGGCCTCCACCGGGGAGCTGTTTTTT
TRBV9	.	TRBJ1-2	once	CASSDGGGYGYTF	TGTGCCAGCAGCGACGGGGGTGGCTATGGCTACACCTTC
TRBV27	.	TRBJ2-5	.	CASSAVYQETQYF	TGTGCCAGCAGTGCGGTTTACCAAGAGACCCAGTACTTC
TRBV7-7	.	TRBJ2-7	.	CASSLAHYSYEQYF	TGTGCCAGCAGCTTAGCGCATTACAGCTACGAGCAGTACTTC
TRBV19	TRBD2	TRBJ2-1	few	CASSPRTSGSRGNEQFF	TGTGCCAGTAGTCCACGGACTAGCGGGAGTCGGGGCAATGAGCAGTTCTTC
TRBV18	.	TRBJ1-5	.	CASSPFDRPRNQPQHF	TGTGCCAGCTCACCATTTGACAGGCCACGCAATCAGCCCCAGCATTTT
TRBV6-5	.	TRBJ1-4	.	CASSYVSGHLNEKLFF	TGTGCCAGCAGTTACGTGTCAGGCCACCTTAATGAAAAACTGTTTTTT
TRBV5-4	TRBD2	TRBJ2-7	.	CASSRAGLVGEQYF	TGTGCCAGCAGCCGCGCTGGACTAGTGGGAGAGCAGTACTTC
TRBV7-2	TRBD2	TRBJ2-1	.	CASSPRWGLAGNRGYEQFF	TGTGCCAGCAGCCCGAGATGGGGACTAGCGGGAAACCGAGGGTATGAGCAGTTCTTC
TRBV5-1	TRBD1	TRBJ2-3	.	CASSSERQGDTDTQYF	TGCGCCAGCAGCTCGGAAAGACAGGGGGACACAGATACGCAGTATTTT
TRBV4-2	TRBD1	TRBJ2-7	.	CASSPGGQGYEQYF	TGTGCCAGCAGCCCTGGGGGACAGGGTTACGAGCAGTACTTC
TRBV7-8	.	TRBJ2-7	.	CASSLFVRQDLYEQYF	TGTGCCAGCAGCTTATTTGTGCGGCAAGATCTCTACGAGCAGTACTTC
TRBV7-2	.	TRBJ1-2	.	CASRGGGTTNYGYTF	TGTGCCAGCCGAGGGGGAGGGACCACTAACTATGGCTACACCTTC
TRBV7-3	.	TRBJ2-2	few	CASSSANTGELFF	TGTGCCAGCAGCTCTGCGAACACCGGGGAGCTGTTTTTT
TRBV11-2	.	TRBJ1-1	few	CASSLGQAITEAFF	TGTGCCAGCAGCTTAGGACAGGCGATCACTGAAGCTTTCTTT
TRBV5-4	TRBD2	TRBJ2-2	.	CASSLLATNTGELFF	TGTGCCAGCAGCTTACTAGCGACGAACACCGGGGAGCTGTTTTTT
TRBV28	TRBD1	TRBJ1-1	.	CASSSVSGGDTEAFF	TGTGCCAGCAGTTCGGTGTCAGGGGGTGACACTGAAGCTTTCTTT
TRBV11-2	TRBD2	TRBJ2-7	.	CASSPRGAGGYEQYF	TGTGCCAGCAGCCCCCGGGGGGCGGGAGGCTACGAGCAGTACTTC
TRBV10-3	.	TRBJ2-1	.	CAITTQGRETFF	TGTGCCATCACTACTCAGGGGCGGGAGACGTTCTTC
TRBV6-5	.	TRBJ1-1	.	CASSRWTIRGTEAFF	TGTGCCAGTAGTCGTTGGACCATTAGGGGGACTGAAGCTTTCTTT
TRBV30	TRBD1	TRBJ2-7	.	CAWSWDRGPSYEQYF	TGTGCCTGGAGCTGGGACAGGGGACCCTCCTACGAGCAGTACTTC